This T cell receptor beta chain was obtained from a study of tumor-infiltrating lymphocytes in primary liver carcinoma. This clonotype was picked up one time. This may be a read error: a much more frequent sequence differs by one nucleotide. The CDR3 length is 16 residues. Germline CDR1 is MNHNS and CDR2 is SASEGT. Reverse transcription of around 0.45 ug total RNA with a constant-region primer produced TCR beta cDNA. Three nested multiplex PCR rounds, a slightly modified ARM-PCR method, built the TCR beta libraries. Each of the first two PCR rounds ran nine to ten cycles with TRBV1-TRBV30 forward and C-beta reverse primers. TCRdb called the multiplex PCR reads again in MiXCR, with one record for every CDR3 protein. The data show almost 200,000 distinct CDR3 sequences, roughly 61% seen once. Blood RNA originated from unsorted whole blood, with germline DNA additionally extracted. Surgery was preceded by the collection of approximately 4 milliliters of peripheral blood.

Material for sequencing was peripheral blood. This chain connects TRBV6-1 to TRBJ2-3; D is ambiguous. The end of the DNA aligns better with TRBJ1-5, so the J call may be wrong. The sequence was collected from a woman in her fifties or sixties with primary liver carcinoma and hepatitis B virus infection. The DNA for the CDR3 is TGTGCCAGCAGTGAGCGACTAGCGGATCTCACAGATACGCAGCATTTT. Its translation is CASSERLADLTDTQHF.